Sequencing of this T cell receptor (beta chain) was carried out in a study of technical replicates of blood from several donors. This CDR3 is 14 amino acids long. With 2 bases removed from V and 0 bases from J, the gap between germline ends came to 7 bases. Germline-derived CDR1 and CDR2 are MNHEY and SMNVEV (reference sequence). Profiled with immunoSEQ multiplex PCR; TCRdb holds only in-frame clones, not every one. This table holds approximately 78,000 clones, over 95% found once. Sequencing input: T cells isolated from PBMCs. The chain joins TRBV27 to TRBJ1-1; D gene unclear. The clonotype comes from a human donor in good health. CDR3 coding DNA: TGTGCCAGCAGTTTAATATCGGTGAACACTGAAGCTTTCTTT. Encoded protein: CASSLISVNTEAFF.